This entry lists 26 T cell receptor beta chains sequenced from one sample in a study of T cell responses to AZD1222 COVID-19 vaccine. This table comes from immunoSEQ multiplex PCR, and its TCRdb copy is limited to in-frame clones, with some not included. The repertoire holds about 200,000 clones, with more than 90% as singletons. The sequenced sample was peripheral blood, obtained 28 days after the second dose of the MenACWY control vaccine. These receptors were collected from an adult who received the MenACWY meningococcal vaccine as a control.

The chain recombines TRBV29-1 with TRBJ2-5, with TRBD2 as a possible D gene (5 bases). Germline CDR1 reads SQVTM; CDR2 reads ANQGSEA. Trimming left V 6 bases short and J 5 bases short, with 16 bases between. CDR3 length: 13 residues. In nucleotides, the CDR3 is TGCAGCGTAGACTCGGACTCTCCGGAGACCCAGTACTTC. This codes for CSVDSDSPETQYF. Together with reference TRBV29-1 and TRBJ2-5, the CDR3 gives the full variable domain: SAVISQKPSRDICQRGTSLTIQCQVDSQVTMMFWYRQQPGQSLTLIATANQGSEATYESGFVIDKFPISRPNLTFSTLTVSNMSPEDSSIYLCSVDSDSPETQYFGPGTRLLVL.

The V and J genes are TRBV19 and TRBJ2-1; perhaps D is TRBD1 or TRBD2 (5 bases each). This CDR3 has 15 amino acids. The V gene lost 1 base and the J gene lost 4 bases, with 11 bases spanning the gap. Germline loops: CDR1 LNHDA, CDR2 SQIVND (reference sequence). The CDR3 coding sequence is TGTGCCAGTAGTATAGGAGGGAACAGGTACAATGAGCAGTTCTTC. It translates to CASSIGGNRYNEQFF.

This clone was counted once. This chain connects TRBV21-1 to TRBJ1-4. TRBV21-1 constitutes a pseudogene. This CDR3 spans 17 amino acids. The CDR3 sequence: CASSPCPFPATNEKLFF. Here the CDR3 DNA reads TGTGCCAGCAGCCCTTGTCCCTTCCCTGCAACTAATGAAAAACTGTTTTTT.

CDR3 coding DNA: TGCGCCAGCAGCCAAGGGACAGCGAACACCGGGGAGCTGTTTTTT. Its translation is CASSQGTANTGELFF. V gene TRBV4-3 combines with J gene TRBJ2-2, with D maybe TRBD1 (6 bases). V lost 1 base to trimming and J lost 0 bases, with 6 bases between them. The V gene's germline CDR1 is LGHNA and CDR2 YSLEER. The CDR3 extends over 15 amino acids.

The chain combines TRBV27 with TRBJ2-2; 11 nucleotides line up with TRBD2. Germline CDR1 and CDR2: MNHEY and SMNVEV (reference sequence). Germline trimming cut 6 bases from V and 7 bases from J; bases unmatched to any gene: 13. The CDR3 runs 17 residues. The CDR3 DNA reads TGTGCCAGCAGCCAGAAGGGACTAGCGGTTGATCACGGGGAGCTGTTTTTT. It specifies CASSQKGLAVDHGELFF.

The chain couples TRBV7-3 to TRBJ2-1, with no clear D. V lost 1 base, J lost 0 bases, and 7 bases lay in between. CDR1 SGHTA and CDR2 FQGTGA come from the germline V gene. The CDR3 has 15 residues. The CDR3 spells CASSLNDGSYNEQFF. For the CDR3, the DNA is TGTGCCAGCAGCTTAAATGACGGCTCCTACAATGAGCAGTTCTTC.

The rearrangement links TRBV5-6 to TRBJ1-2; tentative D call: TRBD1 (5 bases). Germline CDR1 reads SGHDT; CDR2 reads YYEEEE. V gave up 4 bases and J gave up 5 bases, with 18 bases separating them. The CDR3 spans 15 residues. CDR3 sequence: CASSRRGAEWYGYTF. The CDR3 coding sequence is TGTGCCAGCAGCCGACGCGGGGCGGAGTGGTATGGCTACACCTTC.

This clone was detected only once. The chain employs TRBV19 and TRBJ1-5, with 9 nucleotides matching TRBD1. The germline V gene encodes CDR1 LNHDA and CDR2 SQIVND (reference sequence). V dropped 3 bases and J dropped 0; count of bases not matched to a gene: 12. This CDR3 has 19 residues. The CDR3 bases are TGTGCCAGTAGTATCGAACCGGGACAGGGAAGGTATAGCAATCAGCCCCAGCATTTT. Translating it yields CASSIEPGQGRYSNQPQHF. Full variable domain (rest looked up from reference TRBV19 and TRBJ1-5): DGGITQSPKYLFRKEGQNVTLSCEQNLNHDAMYWYRQDPGQGLRLIYYSQIVNDFQKGDIAEGYSVSREKKESFPLTVTSAQKNPTAFYLCASSIEPGQGRYSNQPQHFGDGTRLSIL.

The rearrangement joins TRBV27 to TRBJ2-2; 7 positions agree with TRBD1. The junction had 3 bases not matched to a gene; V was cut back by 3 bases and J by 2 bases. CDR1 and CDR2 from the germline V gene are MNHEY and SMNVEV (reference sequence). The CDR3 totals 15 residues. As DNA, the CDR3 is TGTGCCAGCAGTTTCGACAGGGCTAACACCGGGGAGCTGTTTTTT. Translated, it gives CASSFDRANTGELFF.

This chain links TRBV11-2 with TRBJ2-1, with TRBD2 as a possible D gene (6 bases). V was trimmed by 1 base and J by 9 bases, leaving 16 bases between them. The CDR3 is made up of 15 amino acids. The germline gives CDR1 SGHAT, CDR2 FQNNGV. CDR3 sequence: CASSLVSSVSREQFF. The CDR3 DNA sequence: TGTGCCAGCAGCTTAGTGTCTAGCGTTAGTCGTGAGCAGTTCTTC.

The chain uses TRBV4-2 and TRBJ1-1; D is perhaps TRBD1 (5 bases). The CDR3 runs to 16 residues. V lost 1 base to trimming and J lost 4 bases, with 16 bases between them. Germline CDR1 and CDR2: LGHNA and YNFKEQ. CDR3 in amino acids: CASSQGGGWIGTEAFF. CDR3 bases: TGTGCCAGCAGCCAAGGGGGGGGATGGATCGGCACTGAAGCTTTCTTT.

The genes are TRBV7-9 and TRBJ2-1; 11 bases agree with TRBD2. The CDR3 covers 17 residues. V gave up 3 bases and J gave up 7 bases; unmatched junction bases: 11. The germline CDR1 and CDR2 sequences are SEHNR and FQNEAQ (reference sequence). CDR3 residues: CASSFGNSGREYNEQFF. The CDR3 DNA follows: TGTGCCAGCAGCTTTGGGAATAGCGGGAGGGAATATAATGAGCAGTTCTTC.

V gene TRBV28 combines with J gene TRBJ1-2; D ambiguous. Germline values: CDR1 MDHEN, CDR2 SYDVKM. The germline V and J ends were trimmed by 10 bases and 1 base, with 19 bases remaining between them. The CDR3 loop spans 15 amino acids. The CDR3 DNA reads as TGTGCCACCAGGAGCAGTTTAATGGGTAACTATGGCTACACCTTC. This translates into CATRSSLMGNYGYTF.

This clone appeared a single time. The CDR3 loop reads CASSLGDRSSYEQYF. The CDR3 DNA reads TGTGCCAGCAGCTTAGGGGACAGGAGCTCCTACGAGCAGTACTTC. The gene calls are TRBV7-8 and TRBJ2-7; 8 bases line up with TRBD1. Losses at the gene ends were 1 base for V and 0 bases for J; bases not matched to a gene: 2. The CDR3 has 15 amino acids. Germline CDR1 SGHVS, CDR2 FQNEAQ.

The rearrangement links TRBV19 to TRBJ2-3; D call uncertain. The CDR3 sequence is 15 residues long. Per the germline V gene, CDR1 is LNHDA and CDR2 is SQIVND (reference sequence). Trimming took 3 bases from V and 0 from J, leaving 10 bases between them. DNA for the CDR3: TGTGCCAGTAGTATCTCCCCTTTCAGCACAGATACGCAGTATTTT. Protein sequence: CASSISPFSTDTQYF.

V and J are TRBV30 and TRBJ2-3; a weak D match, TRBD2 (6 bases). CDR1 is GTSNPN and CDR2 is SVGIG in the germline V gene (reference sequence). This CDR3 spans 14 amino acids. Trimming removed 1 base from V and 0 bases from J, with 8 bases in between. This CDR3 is CAWSEGLSTDTQYF. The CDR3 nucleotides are TGTGCCTGGAGTGAGGGACTTAGCACAGATACGCAGTATTTT. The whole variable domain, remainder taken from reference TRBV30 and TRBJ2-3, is SQTIHQWPATLVQPVGSPLSLECTVEGTSNPNLYWYRQAAGRGLQLLFYSVGIGQISSEVPQNLSASRPQDRQFILSSKKLLLSDSGFYLCAWSEGLSTDTQYFGPGTRLTVL.

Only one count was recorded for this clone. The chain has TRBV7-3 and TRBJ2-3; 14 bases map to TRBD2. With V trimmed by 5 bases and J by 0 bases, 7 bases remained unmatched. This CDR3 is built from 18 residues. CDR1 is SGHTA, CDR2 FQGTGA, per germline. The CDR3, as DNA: TGTGCCAGCAGCCAACGACTAGCGGGAGGGACTAGCACAGATACGCAGTATTTT. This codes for CASSQRLAGGTSTDTQYF.

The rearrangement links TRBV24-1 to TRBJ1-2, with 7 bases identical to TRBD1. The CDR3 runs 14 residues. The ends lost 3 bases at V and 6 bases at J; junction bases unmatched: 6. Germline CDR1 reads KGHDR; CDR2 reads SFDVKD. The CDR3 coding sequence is TGTGCCACCAGTGATCCGGACAGGCGGGATGGCTACACCTTC. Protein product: CATSDPDRRDGYTF.

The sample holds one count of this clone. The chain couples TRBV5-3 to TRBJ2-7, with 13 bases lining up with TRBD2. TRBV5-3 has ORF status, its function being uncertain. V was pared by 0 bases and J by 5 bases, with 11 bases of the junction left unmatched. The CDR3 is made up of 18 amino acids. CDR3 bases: TGTGCCAGAAGCTTGGGGGGACTAGCGGGGCCGTGGGAACACGAGCAGTACTTC. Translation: CARSLGGLAGPWEHEQYF.

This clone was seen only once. Here the CDR3 DNA reads TGCGCCAGCAGCCAAGACAGGCGAGAGGCCCAGAGAGACGCGGGCTACACCTTC. Protein: CASSQDRREAQRDAGYTF. V gene TRBV4-1 combines with J gene TRBJ1-2; no clear D gene. Germline-derived CDR1 and CDR2 are MGHRA and YSYEKL. The CDR3 sequence is 18 residues long. V gave up 0 bases and J gave up 8 bases, with 25 bases separating them.

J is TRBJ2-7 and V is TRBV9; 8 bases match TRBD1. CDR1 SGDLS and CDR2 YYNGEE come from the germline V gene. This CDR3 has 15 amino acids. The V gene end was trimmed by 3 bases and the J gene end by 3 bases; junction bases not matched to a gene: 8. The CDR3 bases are TGTGCCAGCAGCGGGAGGACAGGGAACCTCTACGAGCAGTACTTC. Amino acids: CASSGRTGNLYEQYF.

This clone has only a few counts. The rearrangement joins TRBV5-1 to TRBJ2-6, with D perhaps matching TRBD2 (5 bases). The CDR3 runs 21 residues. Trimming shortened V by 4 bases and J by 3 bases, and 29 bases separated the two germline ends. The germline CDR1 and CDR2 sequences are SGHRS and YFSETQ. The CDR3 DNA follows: TGCGCCAGCAGCCTCCGCGCCCTGTCCAAGGGAGAAGGGTATGGGGCCAACGTCCTGACTTTC. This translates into CASSLRALSKGEGYGANVLTF.

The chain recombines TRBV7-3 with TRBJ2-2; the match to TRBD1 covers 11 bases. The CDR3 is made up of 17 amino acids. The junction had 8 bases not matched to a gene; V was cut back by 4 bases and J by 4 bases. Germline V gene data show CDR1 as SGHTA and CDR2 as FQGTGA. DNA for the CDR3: TGTGCCAGCAGCTCCTCAAGGGGACAGGGGGGCACCGGGGAGCTGTTTTTT. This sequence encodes CASSSSRGQGGTGELFF.

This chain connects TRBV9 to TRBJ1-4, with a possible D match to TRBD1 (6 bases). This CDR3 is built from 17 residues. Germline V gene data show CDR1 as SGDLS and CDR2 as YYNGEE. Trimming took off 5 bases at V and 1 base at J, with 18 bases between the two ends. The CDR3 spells CASSPRGASGTNEKLFF. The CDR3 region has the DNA TGTGCCAGCAGTCCTAGGGGGGCGAGTGGAACTAATGAAAAACTGTTTTTT.

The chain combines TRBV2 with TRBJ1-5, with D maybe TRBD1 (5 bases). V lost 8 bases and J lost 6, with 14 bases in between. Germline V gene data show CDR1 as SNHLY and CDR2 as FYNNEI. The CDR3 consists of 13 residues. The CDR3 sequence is CASCGGWIQPQHF. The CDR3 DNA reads TGTGCCAGCTGTGGGGGGTGGATTCAGCCCCAGCATTTT. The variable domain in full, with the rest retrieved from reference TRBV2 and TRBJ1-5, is EPEVTQTPSHQVTQMGQEVILRCVPISNHLYFYWYRQILGQKVEFLVSFYNNEISEKSEIFDDQFSVERPDGSNFTLKIRSTKLEDSAMYFCASCGGWIQPQHFGDGTRLSIL.

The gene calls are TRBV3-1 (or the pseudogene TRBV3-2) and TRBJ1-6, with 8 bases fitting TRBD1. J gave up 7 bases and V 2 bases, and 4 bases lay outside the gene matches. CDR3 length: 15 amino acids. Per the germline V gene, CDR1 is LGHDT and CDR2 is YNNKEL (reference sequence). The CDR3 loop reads CASSQNRGGNSPLHF. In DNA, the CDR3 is TGTGCCAGCAGCCAAAACAGGGGGGGGAATTCACCCCTCCACTTT.